This TCR beta chain was recovered during a study of T cells after somatic rescue of genetic block. CDR1 MNHNS and CDR2 SASEGT come from the germline V gene. With 1 base removed from V and 13 bases from J, the gap between germline ends came to 16 bases. CDR3 size: 13 residues. Here immunoSEQ multiplex PCR was the method, and the copy in TCRdb shows in-frame clones only, minus some. The data hold roughly 71,000 clones, with approximately 90% observed a single time. This TCR was sampled from a man aged 25 to 40. Specimen: peripheral blood mononuclear cells (PBMCs). The rearrangement joins TRBV6-1 to TRBJ2-5; no firm D call. DNA for the CDR3: TGTGCCAGCAGTGAAGAGGTAACGGCCGGCCGGTACTTC. Its protein product is CASSEEVTAGRYF.